This T cell receptor (beta chain) was sequenced during a study of blood T cell repertoires in COVID-19. Overall study: Acute-phase and convalescent COVID-19 samples originated in the United States, Italy and Spain. PBMCs, B-cell-depleted T cells, or T cells provided the cDNA or gDNA that made up the material.

The sample holds a few counts of this clone. V lost 0 bases and J 2 bases, leaving 23 bases between the germline ends. Per germline, CDR1 GTSNPN and CDR2 SVGIG (reference sequence). The CDR3 contains 18 residues. Original handling: Reference gene primer amplification yielded estimated nucleated cell counts. Profiled with immunoSEQ multiplex PCR; TCRdb holds only in-frame clones, not every one. V, J and clone size reflect that table, while D and trimming were determined from the DNA. This table has 85,000 to 90,000 clones, nearly 90% appearing once. Sample: peripheral blood. The rearrangement joins TRBV30 to TRBJ2-7, with a weak D call TRBD2 (6 bases). This sequence originates from an elderly woman with active COVID-19. As DNA, the CDR3 is TGTGCCTGGAGTGTACTGGAACCGTGGGGGGAGTCAACCTACGAGCAGTACTTC. It translates to CAWSVLEPWGESTYEQYF.